This TCR beta chain was captured by sequencing in a study of cytomegalovirus exposure and HLA in healthy donors. Overall study: The roughly 110 validation repertoires were produced on the same platform as the 650 to 800 repertoires of the first cohort. This was reported in a later analysis. Study results and caveats: Later, an analysis found that TCR clusters from the first cohort tended to co-occur in the 90 to 150 validation repertoires. Investigators reported 150 to 200 TCR beta chains as tied to cytomegalovirus.

Trimming at V came to 5 bases and at J to 0 bases, leaving 6 bases not matched to a gene. This CDR3 is built from 17 residues. Germline V gene data show CDR1 as MDHEN and CDR2 as SYDVKM. To note about this clone: Its specificity is not known.

Separate from the roughly 670-subject first cohort, the roughly 120-subject validation cohort was the one that the donors belonged to. The protocol was immunoSEQ multiplex PCR, while the TCRdb copy is restricted to in-frame clones and leaves out a portion. The table includes 280,000 or so clones, approximately 90% detected once. The sample taken for sequencing was PBMCs. The clonotype was recovered from a woman aged 18-30 years in good health and CMV-seronegative. The chain joins TRBV28 to TRBJ2-6, with 8 bases aligning to TRBD1. The CDR3 reads CASSRTGRNSGANVLTF. The CDR3 nucleotides are TGTGCCAGCAGTCGGACAGGGAGAAACTCTGGGGCCAACGTCCTGACTTTC.